The 19 T cell receptor beta chains in this list originate from one sample, sequenced in a study of T cells in women clearing cervical HPV infection. Sequenced by immunoSEQ multiplex PCR; TCRdb stores in-frame clones only, minus some. The listing records about 22,000 clones. Sequenced: blood buffy coat. The receptor set was obtained from a woman between 18 and 69 years old with a cervical HPV16 infection that either progressed to CIN3+ or cleared (not recorded which).

About this clone itself: The read terminates 3 residues before the CDR3 end, so the remaining end is supplied by the germline J gene. The genes are TRBV20-1 and TRBJ1-5, with 10 bases fitting TRBD1. Trimming cost V 6 bases and J 0 bases; bases outside gene matches: 11. Per the germline V gene, CDR1 is DFQATT and CDR2 is SNEGSKA (reference sequence). The CDR3 is 17 residues long. The CDR3 bases that were read are TGCAGTGCCGAGAAGGGACAGGGGAAATATAGCAATCAGCCC. It encodes CSAEKGQGKYSNQP. The complete CDR3 protein is CSAEKGQGKYSNQPQHF.

CDR3 protein: CASGPQVAVNEQFF. CDR3 DNA (partial): TGTGCCAGCGGCCCTCAGGTAGCGGTTAATGAG. The rearrangement links TRBV7-2 to TRBJ2-1, with D tentatively TRBD2 (6 bases). The read halts 3 residues ahead of the CDR3 end, with the missing end drawn from the germline J gene. Germline-derived CDR1 and CDR2 are SGHTA and FQGNSA. Trimming took 8 bases from V and 7 from J, leaving 18 bases between them. The CDR3 is made up of 14 amino acids.

A note on this clone: From the germline J gene comes the end of the CDR3, since the read stops 3 residues before it. The chain uses TRBV5-4 and TRBJ1-2; TRBD1 agrees at 8 bases. From germline, CDR1 is SGHNT and CDR2 YYREEE (reference sequence). There are 15 residues in the CDR3. CDR3 sequence reads: CASRQTGGSWGGYTF. The CDR3 bases that were read are TGTGCCAGCAGACAAACAGGGGGTTCCTGGGGCGGC.

CDR3 in amino acids: CSVKLNRATEAFF. The covered CDR3 bases are TGCAGCGTTAAGCTCAACAGGGCTACTGAA. The chain couples TRBV29-1 to TRBJ1-1, with D maybe TRBD1 (6 bases). The read gets to within 3 residues of the CDR3 end, and the germline J gene fills in the rest. The CDR3 length is 13 residues. Germline V CDR1 and CDR2: SQVTM, ANQGSEA. The V end lost 5 bases, the J end lost 5 bases, and 15 bases lay between the germline ends.

On this clone: The read stops 3 residues short of the end of the CDR3; the missing end is completed from the germline J gene. The rearrangement uses TRBV18 and TRBJ2-2; a possible D gene is TRBD1 (6 bases). The ends were cut back, 3 bases at V and 3 bases at J, with 14 bases in the middle. CDR3 length: 16 residues. Per germline, CDR1 KGHSH and CDR2 LQKENI. This CDR3 is CASSPQQGEDTGELFF. The sequenced CDR3 bases are TGTGCCAGCTCACCCCAACAGGGTGAGGACACCGGGGAG. The whole variable domain, filled in from reference TRBV18 and TRBJ2-2, reads NAGVMQNPRHLVRRRGQEARLRCSPMKGHSHVYWYRQLPEEGLKFMVYLQKENIIDESGMPKERFSAEFPKEGPSILRIQQVVRGDSAAYFCASSPQQGEDTGELFFGEGSRLTVL.

The CDR3 sequence is CASSRDSTGELFF. The covered CDR3 bases are TGTGCCAGCAGCCGGGACAGCACCGGGGAG. The chain recombines TRBV7-2 with TRBJ2-2; 7 bases agree with TRBD1. The read stops 3 residues short of the end of the CDR3; the missing end is completed from the germline J gene. The CDR3 contains 13 residues. Trimming removed 5 bases from V and 4 bases from J; junction bases left unmatched: 1. In germline, CDR1 is SGHTA, CDR2 FQGNSA.

Remarks on this clone: The read halts 3 residues ahead of the CDR3 end, with the missing end drawn from the germline J gene. The V and J genes are TRBV19 and TRBJ1-5; 8 bases are a match to TRBD1. The V and J ends lost 5 bases and 4 bases, in that order; junction bases with no gene match: 7. The CDR3 has 15 residues. Germline assignment: CDR1 LNHDA and CDR2 SQIVND (reference sequence). The sequenced part of the CDR3 DNA is TGTGCCAGTAGTCTGATCGGACAGGGAAATCAGCCC. It codes for CASSLIGQGNQP. The complete CDR3 sequence is CASSLIGQGNQPQHF.

Comments on this clone: From the germline J gene comes the end of the CDR3, since the read stops 3 residues before it. The chain is built from TRBV2 and TRBJ2-1; D gene unclear. V dropped 8 bases and J dropped 1 base, with 6 bases sitting between them. This CDR3 comprises 12 residues. Germline lookup yields CDR1 SNHLY and CDR2 FYNNEI. The CDR3 bases that were read are TGTGCCAGCGAGGCTTCCTACAATGAG. The encoded protein is CASEASYNE. Given in full, the CDR3 is CASEASYNEQFF. The full variable domain, with the rest looked up from reference TRBV2 and TRBJ2-1, is EPEVTQTPSHQVTQMGQEVILRCVPISNHLYFYWYRQILGQKVEFLVSFYNNEISEKSEIFDDQFSVERPDGSNFTLKIRSTKLEDSAMYFCASEASYNEQFFGPGTRLTVL.

Points on this clone: The CDR3 goes on 3 residues after the read ends, and that part is filled in from the germline J gene. This chain joins TRBV19 and TRBJ1-5, with D unresolved. Germline CDR1 reads LNHDA; CDR2 reads SQIVND (reference sequence). The CDR3 extends over 15 amino acids. Between the trimmed V and J ends, which lost 7 bases and 2 bases, there was a span of 15 bases. CDR3 amino acids: CASMPPGLRNQPQHF. The part of the CDR3 DNA that was read is TGTGCCAGTATGCCTCCGGGTTTACGCAATCAGCCC.

Concerning this clone itself: The read comes to an end 3 residues before the CDR3 does, leaving the germline J gene to fill in the end. V usage is TRBV7-9 and J usage is TRBJ2-1; a weak D match, TRBD1 (7 bases). The germline V gene has CDR1 SEHNR and CDR2 FQNEAQ (reference sequence). V lost 3 bases to trimming and J lost 4 bases, with 13 bases between them. This CDR3 region has 15 residues. This CDR3 is CASSFDQGGYNEQFF. The sequenced part of the CDR3 DNA is TGTGCCAGCAGCTTCGATCAGGGGGGTTACAATGAG.

Remarks on this clone: The read is 3 residues too short to cover the CDR3 end, so that end is filled in from the germline J gene. The V call is TRBV9, the J call TRBJ2-5, with D possibly being TRBD1 (6 bases). The CDR3 is 13 amino acids. CDR1 is SGDLS and CDR2 is YYNGEE in the germline V gene. Deletions cut 3 bases from V and 5 bases from J, with 11 bases between. CDR3 loop: CASSDRVGETQYF. The DNA read from the CDR3 is TGTGCCAGCAGCGACAGGGTTGGTGAGACC. Variable domain in full (rest from reference TRBV9 and TRBJ2-5): DSGVTQTPKHLITATGQRVTLRCSPRSGDLSVYWYQQSLDQGLQFLIQYYNGEERAKGNILERFSAQQFPDLHSELNLSSLELGDSALYFCASSDRVGETQYFGPGTRLLVL.

As regards this clone: The CDR3 extends 3 residues past the end of the read, so its final part is completed from the germline J gene. The chain joins TRBV11-3 to TRBJ2-2, with 8 bases identical to TRBD2. The CDR3 sequence is 15 residues long. Germline V gives CDR1 SGHNT, CDR2 YENEEA. The ends lost 5 bases at V and 3 bases at J; junction bases unmatched: 5. The DNA read from the CDR3 is TGTGCCAGCAGCCCCGGGGGGGTGGACACCGGGGAG. Its translation: CASSPGGVDTGE. The whole CDR3 protein reads CASSPGGVDTGELFF.

About this clone: The observed sequence ends 3 residues before the CDR3 terminus, with the missing tail filled in from the germline J gene. This sequence joins TRBV7-9 and TRBJ1-1; D gene unclear. Germline V gene data show CDR1 as SEHNR and CDR2 as FQNEAQ (reference sequence). The CDR3 is made up of 11 amino acids. Here the CDR3 reads CASSLVGPAFF. The DNA read from the CDR3 is TGTGCCAGCAGCTTAGTAGGGCCA.

With respect to this clone: Read data end 3 residues before the CDR3 end; the end is taken from the germline J gene. V gene TRBV7-2 combines with J gene TRBJ1-1; the match to TRBD1 covers 8 bases. The V segment lost 2 bases and the J segment 6 bases; nucleotides outside the gene matches: 8. CDR3 length: 15 amino acids. Germline V gene lookup returns CDR1 SGHTA and CDR2 FQGNSA. The CDR3 DNA, read in part, is TGTGCCAGCAGCTTAAATTCAGGGGGCGCGGCTGAA. It codes for CASSLNSGGAAE. The CDR3 reads in full as CASSLNSGGAAEAFF.

On this clone itself: The read stops 3 residues short of the end of the CDR3; the missing end is completed from the germline J gene. The chain combines TRBV6-2 or TRBV6-3 with TRBJ2-2, with 7 bases lining up with TRBD2. Germline V gives CDR1 MNHEY, CDR2 SVGEGT. The V and J ends lost 7 bases and 0 bases, in that order; junction bases with no gene match: 8. The CDR3 is made up of 16 amino acids. The CDR3 sequence: CASTQRGGSNTGELFF. Partial CDR3 DNA: TGTGCCAGCACCCAGCGCGGGGGATCGAACACCGGGGAG.

As concerns this clone: With the read ending 3 residues before the CDR3 end, the germline J gene is used to fill in that end. The rearrangement uses TRBV30 and TRBJ1-6; D is uncertain. The V gene's germline CDR1 is GTSNPN and CDR2 SVGIG (reference sequence). CDR3 size: 13 residues. The CDR3 DNA, read in part, is TGTGCCTGGAGCGACACCTCCGGATTCCCC. Encoded protein: CAWSDTSGFP. The full CDR3 protein reads CAWSDTSGFPLHF.

A word on this clone: Read coverage stops 3 residues before the CDR3 terminus; the germline J gene supplies the remainder. This chain joins TRBV10-3 and TRBJ2-2; possibly TRBD2 for D (5 bases). The CDR3 contains 15 residues. Germline CDR1 and CDR2: ENHRY and SYGVKD. With 3 bases removed from V and 2 bases from J, the gap between germline ends came to 10 bases. CDR3 DNA (partial): TGTGCCATCAGTGACCCTAGCCGAAACACCGGGGAG. Translating it yields CAISDPSRNTGE. The entire CDR3 protein is CAISDPSRNTGELFF.

In the case of this clone: The sequence runs out 3 residues before the end of the CDR3; the remainder is reconstructed from the germline J gene. The chain combines TRBV20-1 with TRBJ2-1; possible D gene TRBD2, 5 bases. Trimming removed 6 bases from V and 0 bases from J, with 15 bases in between. Per germline, CDR1 DFQATT and CDR2 SNEGSKA (reference sequence). There are 15 residues in the CDR3. The covered CDR3 bases are TGCAGTGCCTCAAGGAGCGGTTACTCCTACAATGAG. Translation gives CSASRSGYSYNE. In full, the CDR3 reads CSASRSGYSYNEQFF.

A word on this clone: The read is 3 residues too short to cover the CDR3 end, so that end is filled in from the germline J gene. The chain employs TRBV28 and TRBJ2-7, with D perhaps matching TRBD1 or TRBD2 (5 bases each). V lost 7 bases and J lost 4, with 8 bases in between. From germline, CDR1 is MDHEN and CDR2 SYDVKM. The CDR3 is 11 residues long. CDR3 residues: CASMRGYEQYF. CDR3 bases read: TGTGCCAGCATGAGGGGTTACGAG.